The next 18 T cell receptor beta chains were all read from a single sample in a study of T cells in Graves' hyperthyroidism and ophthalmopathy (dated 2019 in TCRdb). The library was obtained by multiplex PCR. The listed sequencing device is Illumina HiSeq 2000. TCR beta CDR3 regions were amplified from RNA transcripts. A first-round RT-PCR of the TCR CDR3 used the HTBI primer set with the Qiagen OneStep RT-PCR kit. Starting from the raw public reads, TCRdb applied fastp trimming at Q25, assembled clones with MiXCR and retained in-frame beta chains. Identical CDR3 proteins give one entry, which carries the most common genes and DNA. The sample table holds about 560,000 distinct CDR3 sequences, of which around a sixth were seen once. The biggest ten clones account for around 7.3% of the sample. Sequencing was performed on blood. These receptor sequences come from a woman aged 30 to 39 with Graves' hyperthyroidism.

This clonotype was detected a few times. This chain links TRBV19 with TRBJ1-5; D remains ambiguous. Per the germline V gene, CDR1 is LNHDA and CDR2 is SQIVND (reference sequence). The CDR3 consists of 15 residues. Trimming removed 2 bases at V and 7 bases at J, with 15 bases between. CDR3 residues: CASSISHGLRQPQHF. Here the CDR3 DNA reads TGTGCCAGTAGTATATCTCATGGGCTTCGGCAGCCCCAGCATTTT.

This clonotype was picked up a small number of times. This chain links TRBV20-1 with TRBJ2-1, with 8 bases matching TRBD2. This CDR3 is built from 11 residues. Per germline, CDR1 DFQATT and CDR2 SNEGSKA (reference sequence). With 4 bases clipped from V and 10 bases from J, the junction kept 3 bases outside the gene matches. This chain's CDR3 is CSAMGLGEQFF. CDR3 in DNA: TGCAGTGCTATGGGACTAGGCGAGCAGTTCTTC.

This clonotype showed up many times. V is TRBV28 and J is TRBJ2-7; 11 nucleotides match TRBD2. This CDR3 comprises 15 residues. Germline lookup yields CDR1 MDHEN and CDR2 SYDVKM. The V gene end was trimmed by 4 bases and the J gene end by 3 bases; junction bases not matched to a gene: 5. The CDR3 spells CASSSETSGDYEQYF. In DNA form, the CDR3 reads TGTGCCAGCAGTTCTGAGACTAGCGGGGACTACGAGCAGTACTTC.

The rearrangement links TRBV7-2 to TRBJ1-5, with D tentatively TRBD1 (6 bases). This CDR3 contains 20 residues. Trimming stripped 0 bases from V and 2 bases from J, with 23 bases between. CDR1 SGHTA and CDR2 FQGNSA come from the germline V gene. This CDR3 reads CASSLAARGGPSSGNQPQHF. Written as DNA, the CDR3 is TGTGCCAGCAGCTTAGCGGCAAGGGGGGGACCAAGCTCCGGCAATCAGCCCCAGCATTTT.

DNA for the CDR3: TGTGCCAGCGCCTTTAGCCGGAGGGCCTACGAGCAGTACTTC. Translation gives CASAFSRRAYEQYF. This chain joins TRBV27 and TRBJ2-7; possibly TRBD2 for D (6 bases). From germline, CDR1 is MNHEY and CDR2 SMNVEV (reference sequence). V dropped 8 bases and J dropped 2 bases, with 16 bases sitting between them. The CDR3 spans 14 residues.

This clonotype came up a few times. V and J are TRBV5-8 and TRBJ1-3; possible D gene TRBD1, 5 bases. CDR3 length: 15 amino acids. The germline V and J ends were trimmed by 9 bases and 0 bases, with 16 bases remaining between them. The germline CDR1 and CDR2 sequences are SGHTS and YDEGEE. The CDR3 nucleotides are TGTGCCACCCAGGGCGGACCAGCCTCTGGAAACACCATATATTTT. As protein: CATQGGPASGNTIYF.

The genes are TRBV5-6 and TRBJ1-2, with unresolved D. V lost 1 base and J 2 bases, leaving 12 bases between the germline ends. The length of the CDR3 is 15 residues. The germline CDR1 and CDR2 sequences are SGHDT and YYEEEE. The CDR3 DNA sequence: TGTGCCAGCAGCTTGTACACGGGATACAACTATGGCTACACCTTC. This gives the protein CASSLYTGYNYGYTF. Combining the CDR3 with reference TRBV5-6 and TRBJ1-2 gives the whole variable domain DAGVTQSPTHLIKTRGQQVTLRCSPKSGHDTVSWYQQALGQGPQFIFQYYEEEERQRGNFPDRFSGHQFPNYSSELNVNALLLGDSALYLCASSLYTGYNYGYTFGSGTRLTVV.

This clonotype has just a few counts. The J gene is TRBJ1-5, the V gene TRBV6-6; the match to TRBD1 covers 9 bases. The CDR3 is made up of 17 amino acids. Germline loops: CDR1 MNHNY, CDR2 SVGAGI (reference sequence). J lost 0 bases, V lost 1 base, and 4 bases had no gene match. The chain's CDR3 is CASSYLGTGISNQPQHF. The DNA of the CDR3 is TGTGCCAGCAGTTACTTGGGGACAGGGATTAGCAATCAGCCCCAGCATTTT.

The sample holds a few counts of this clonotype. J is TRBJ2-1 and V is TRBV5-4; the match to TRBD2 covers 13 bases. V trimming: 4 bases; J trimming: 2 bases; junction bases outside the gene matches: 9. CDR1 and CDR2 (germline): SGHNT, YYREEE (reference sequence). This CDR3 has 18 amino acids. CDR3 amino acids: CASSLGTSGAETYNEQFF. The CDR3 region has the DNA TGTGCCAGCAGCCTCGGGACTAGCGGGGCCGAAACCTACAATGAGCAGTTCTTC.

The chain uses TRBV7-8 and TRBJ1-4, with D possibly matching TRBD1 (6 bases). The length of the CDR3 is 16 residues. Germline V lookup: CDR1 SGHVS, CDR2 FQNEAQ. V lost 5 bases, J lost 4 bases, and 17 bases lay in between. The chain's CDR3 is CASSTIVRGVNEKLFF. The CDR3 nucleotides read TGTGCCAGCAGCACCATTGTTAGGGGGGTTAATGAAAAACTGTTTTTT.

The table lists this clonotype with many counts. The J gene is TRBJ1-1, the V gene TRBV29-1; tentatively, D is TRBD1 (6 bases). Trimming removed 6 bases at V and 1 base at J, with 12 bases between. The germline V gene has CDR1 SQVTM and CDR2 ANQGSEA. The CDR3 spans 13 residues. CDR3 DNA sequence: TGCAGCGTACCGGACAGTCAGAACACTGAAGCTTTCTTT. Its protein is CSVPDSQNTEAFF.

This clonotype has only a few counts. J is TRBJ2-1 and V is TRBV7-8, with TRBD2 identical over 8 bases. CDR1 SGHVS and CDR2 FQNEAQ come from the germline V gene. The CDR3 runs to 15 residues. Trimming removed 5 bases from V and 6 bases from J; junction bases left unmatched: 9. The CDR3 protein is CASSPQRGRSNEQFF. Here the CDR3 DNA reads TGTGCCAGCAGCCCGCAGCGGGGGAGGAGCAATGAGCAGTTCTTC.

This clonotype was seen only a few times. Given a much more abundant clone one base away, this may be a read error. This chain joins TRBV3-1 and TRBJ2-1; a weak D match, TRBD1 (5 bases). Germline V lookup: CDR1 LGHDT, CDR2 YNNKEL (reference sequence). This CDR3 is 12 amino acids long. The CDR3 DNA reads TGTGTCAGCAGCTTTAACCAGGGCTGGCAGTTCTTC. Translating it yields CVSSFNQGWQFF.

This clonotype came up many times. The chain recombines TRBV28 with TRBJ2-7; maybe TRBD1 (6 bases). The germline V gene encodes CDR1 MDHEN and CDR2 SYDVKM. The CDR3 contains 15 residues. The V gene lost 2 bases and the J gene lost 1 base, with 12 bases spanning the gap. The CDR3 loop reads CASSLPQGSSYEQYF. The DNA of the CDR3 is TGTGCCAGCAGTTTACCCCAGGGGAGTTCCTACGAGCAGTACTTC. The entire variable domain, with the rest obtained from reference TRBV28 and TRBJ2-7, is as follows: DVKVTQSSRYLVKRTGEKVFLECVQDMDHENMFWYRQDPGLGLRLIYFSYDVKMKEKGDIPEGYSVSREKKERFSLILESASTNQTSMYLCASSLPQGSSYEQYFGPGTRLTVT.

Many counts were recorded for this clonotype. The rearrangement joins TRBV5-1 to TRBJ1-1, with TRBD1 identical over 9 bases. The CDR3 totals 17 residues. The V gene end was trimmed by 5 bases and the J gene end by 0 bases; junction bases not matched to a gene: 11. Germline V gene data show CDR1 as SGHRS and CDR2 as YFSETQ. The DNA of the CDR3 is TGCGCCAGCAGATCCGGGACAGGGCACGCTTTGAACACTGAAGCTTTCTTT. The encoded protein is CASRSGTGHALNTEAFF.

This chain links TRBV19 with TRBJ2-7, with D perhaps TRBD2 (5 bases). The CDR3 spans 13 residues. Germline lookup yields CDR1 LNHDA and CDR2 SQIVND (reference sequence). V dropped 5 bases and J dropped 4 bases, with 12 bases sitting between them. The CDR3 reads CASSPGMAYEQYF. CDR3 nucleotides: TGTGCCAGTAGTCCCGGGATGGCTTACGAGCAGTACTTC.

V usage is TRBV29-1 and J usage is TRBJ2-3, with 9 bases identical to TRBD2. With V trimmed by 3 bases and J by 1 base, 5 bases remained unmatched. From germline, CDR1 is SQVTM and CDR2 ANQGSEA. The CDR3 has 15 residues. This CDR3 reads CSVDRSGSGTDTQYF. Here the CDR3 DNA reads TGCAGCGTTGACCGTAGCGGGAGCGGCACAGATACGCAGTATTTT.

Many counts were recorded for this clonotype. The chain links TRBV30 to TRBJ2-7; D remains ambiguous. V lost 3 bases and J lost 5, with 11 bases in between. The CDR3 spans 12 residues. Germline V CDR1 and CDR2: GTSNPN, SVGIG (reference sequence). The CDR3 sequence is CAWSVGVDEQYF. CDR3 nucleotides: TGTGCCTGGAGCGTAGGCGTCGACGAGCAGTACTTC.